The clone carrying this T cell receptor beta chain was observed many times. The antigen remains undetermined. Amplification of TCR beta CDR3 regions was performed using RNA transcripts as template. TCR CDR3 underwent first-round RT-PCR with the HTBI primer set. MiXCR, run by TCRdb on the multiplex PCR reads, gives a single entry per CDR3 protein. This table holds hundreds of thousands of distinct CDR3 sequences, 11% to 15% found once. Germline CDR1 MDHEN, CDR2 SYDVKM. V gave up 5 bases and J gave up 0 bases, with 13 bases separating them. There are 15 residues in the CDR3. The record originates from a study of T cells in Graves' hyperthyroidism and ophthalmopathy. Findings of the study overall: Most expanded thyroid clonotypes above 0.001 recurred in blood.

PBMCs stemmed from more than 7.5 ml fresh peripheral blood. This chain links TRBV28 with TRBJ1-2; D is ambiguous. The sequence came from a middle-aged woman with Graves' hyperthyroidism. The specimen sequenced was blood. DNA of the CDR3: TGTGCCAGCAGTCCCGGCTCCACAGCTAACTATGGCTACACCTTC. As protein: CASSPGSTANYGYTF.